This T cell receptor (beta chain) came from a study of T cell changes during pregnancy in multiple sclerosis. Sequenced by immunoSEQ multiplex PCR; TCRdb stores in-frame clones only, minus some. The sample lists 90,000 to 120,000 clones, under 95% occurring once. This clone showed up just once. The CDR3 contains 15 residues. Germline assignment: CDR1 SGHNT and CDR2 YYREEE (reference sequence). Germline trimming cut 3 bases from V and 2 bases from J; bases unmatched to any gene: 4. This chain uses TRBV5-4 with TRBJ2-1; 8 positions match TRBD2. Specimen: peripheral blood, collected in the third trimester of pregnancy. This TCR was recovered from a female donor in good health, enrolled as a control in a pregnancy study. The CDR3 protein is CASSWQAGAYNEQFF. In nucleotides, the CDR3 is TGTGCCAGCAGCTGGCAAGCGGGGGCCTACAATGAGCAGTTCTTC.